The T cell receptor (beta chain) described here comes from a study of T-cell memory formation after mild COVID-19. TCRdb independently ran MiXCR on the 5' RACE reads; one entry per CDR3 protein. Among roughly 110,000 distinct CDR3 sequences listed, approximately 15% were seen once. Germline loops: CDR1 SGHRS, CDR2 YFSETQ. The V end lost 1 base, the J end lost 2 bases, and 11 bases lay between the germline ends. This CDR3 comprises 15 residues. The chain carries TRBV5-1 and TRBJ2-3; no firm D call. The receptor's source is an adult woman who had mild COVID-19 (a few samples of this study predate the infection). Cell type and time point are not known. Sequencing was carried out using PBMCs or a T cell subset sorted from them (not recorded which). The CDR3 DNA is TGCGCCAGCAGCTTGTCGGGCTTCGACACAGATACGCAGTATTTT. This translates into CASSLSGFDTDTQYF.